Each of the 9 T cell receptor beta chains below was sequenced from the same sample in a study of spatial heterogeneity in lung cancer. TCRdb passed the 5' RACE reads through MiXCR, listing each CDR3 protein once. The table records 60,000 to 65,000 distinct CDR3 sequences, 8.4% of them present only once. The sample's time point: sample taken at primary tumor resection. Tumor, nontumor lung or frozen PBMC supplied whole RNA that was sequenced unsorted. Specimen: PBMCs, collected at surgery. The receptors shown here come from a female donor with early-stage non-small cell lung cancer.

The chain recombines TRBV5-4 with TRBJ2-1; TRBD1 matches 12 bases. The CDR3 is made up of 14 amino acids. Germline V gene data show CDR1 as SGHNT and CDR2 as YYREEE (reference sequence). Unmatched junction bases numbered 4, after V lost 4 bases and J lost 8 bases. The CDR3 here is CASSPGTGGYEQFF. The CDR3 DNA reads TGTGCCAGCAGCCCCGGGACAGGGGGCTATGAGCAGTTCTTC.

V and J are TRBV13 and TRBJ2-5, with 8 bases lining up with TRBD1. The J segment lost 5 bases and the V segment lost 0 bases, leaving 5 bases of the junction unmatched. The CDR3 runs 15 residues. CDR1 is PRHDT and CDR2 is FYEKMQ in the germline V gene (reference sequence). The CDR3 DNA sequence: TGTGCCAGCAGCTTAGGCCGGAGACAGGGGGAGACCCAGTACTTC. It encodes CASSLGRRQGETQYF.

In DNA, the CDR3 is TGTGCCAGCAGTTACGGCAACCCAGAGCAGTTCTTC. It is translated as CASSYGNPEQFF. This chain uses TRBV6-2 or TRBV6-3 with TRBJ2-1; no definite D call. The CDR3 sequence is 12 residues long. V lost 2 bases, J lost 10 bases, and 9 bases lay in between. Germline V gene data show CDR1 as MNHEY and CDR2 as SVGEGT.

Here the CDR3 reads CASRTTGSLSGYTF. CDR3 DNA sequence: TGTGCCAGCAGGACGACAGGTTCACTTAGTGGCTACACCTTC. The chain employs TRBV28 and TRBJ1-2; TRBD1 might be the D (6 bases). V was pared by 6 bases and J by 7 bases, with 18 bases between. Germline CDR1 is MDHEN and CDR2 is SYDVKM. This CDR3 is built from 14 residues.

This clonotype has a count of ten or more. This chain links TRBV5-6 with TRBJ1-1; no clear D. The germline gives CDR1 SGHDT, CDR2 YYEEEE. The germline V and J ends were trimmed by 4 bases and 6 bases, with 16 bases remaining between them. This CDR3 is 14 amino acids long. The CDR3 region has the DNA TGTGCCAGCAGCGTAACATTAGGAAGTTCTGAAGCTTTCTTT. Translation gives CASSVTLGSSEAFF.

There are many counts of this clonotype. The chain carries TRBV5-1 and TRBJ2-7; D might be TRBD1 (6 bases). CDR1 and CDR2 (germline): SGHRS, YFSETQ. The CDR3 is made up of 15 amino acids. Trimming cost V 0 bases and J 3 bases, with 13 bases left between them. The CDR3 here is CASSLGQDPIYEQYV. The CDR3 DNA sequence: TGCGCCAGCAGCTTGGGACAGGATCCTATCTACGAGCAGTACGTC.

This clonotype was seen ten or more times. The chain combines TRBV7-2 with TRBJ1-3; D is ambiguous. This CDR3 is 16 amino acids long. V dropped 5 bases and J dropped 4 bases, with 18 bases sitting between them. The germline V gene encodes CDR1 SGHTA and CDR2 FQGNSA. The CDR3 spells CASSRGRPELGNTIYF. CDR3 coding DNA: TGTGCCAGCAGCCGTGGACGTCCAGAATTGGGAAACACCATATATTTT.

This clonotype occurred many times. The gene calls are TRBV20-1 and TRBJ1-1; D call uncertain. This CDR3 contains 15 residues. Germline CDR1 is DFQATT and CDR2 is SNEGSKA (reference sequence). Trimming took off 3 bases at V and 10 bases at J, with 24 bases between the two ends. CDR3 loop: CSASSVSEESVRAFF. CDR3 sequence (DNA): TGCAGTGCTAGTTCGGTTTCTGAGGAGTCGGTTCGAGCTTTCTTT.

This clonotype was observed a single time. The J gene is TRBJ1-5, the V gene TRBV11-2; possible D gene TRBD1, 5 bases. The V and J ends lost 5 bases and 11 bases respectively, with 16 bases between them. This CDR3 is 13 amino acids long. Germline CDR1 is SGHAT and CDR2 is FQNNGV. The CDR3 DNA follows: TGTGCCAGCAGCGTAGGCGGGGGGGAGTCCCAGCATTTT. Residues: CASSVGGGESQHF.